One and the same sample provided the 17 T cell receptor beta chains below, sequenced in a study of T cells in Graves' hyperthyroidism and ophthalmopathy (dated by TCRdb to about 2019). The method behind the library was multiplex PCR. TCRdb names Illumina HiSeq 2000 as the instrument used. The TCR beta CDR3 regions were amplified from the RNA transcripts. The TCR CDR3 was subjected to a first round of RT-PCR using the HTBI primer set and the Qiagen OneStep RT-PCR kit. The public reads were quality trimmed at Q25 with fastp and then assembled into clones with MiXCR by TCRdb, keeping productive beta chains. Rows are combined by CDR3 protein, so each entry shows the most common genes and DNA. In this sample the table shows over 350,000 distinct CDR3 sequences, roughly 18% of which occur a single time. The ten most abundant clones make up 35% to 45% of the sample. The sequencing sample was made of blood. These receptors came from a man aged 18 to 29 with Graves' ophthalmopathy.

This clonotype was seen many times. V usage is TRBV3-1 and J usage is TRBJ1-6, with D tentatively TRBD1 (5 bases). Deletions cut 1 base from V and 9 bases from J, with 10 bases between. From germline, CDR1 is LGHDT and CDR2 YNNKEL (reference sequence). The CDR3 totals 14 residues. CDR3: CASSQVQGGSPLHF. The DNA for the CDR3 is TGTGCCAGCAGCCAAGTTCAGGGTGGTTCACCCCTCCACTTT.

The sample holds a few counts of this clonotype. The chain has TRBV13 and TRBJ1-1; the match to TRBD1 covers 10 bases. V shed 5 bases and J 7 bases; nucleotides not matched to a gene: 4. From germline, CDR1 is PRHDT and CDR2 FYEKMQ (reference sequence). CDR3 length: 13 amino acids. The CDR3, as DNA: TGTGCCAGCAGCGCCGACAGGGGGCTTGAAGCTTTCTTT. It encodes CASSADRGLEAFF.

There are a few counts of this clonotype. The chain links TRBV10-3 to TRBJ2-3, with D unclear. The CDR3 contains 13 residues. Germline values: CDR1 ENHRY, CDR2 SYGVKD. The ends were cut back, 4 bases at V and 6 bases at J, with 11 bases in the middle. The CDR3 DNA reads TGTGCCATCAGTGGAGTAGCTGGGGATACGCAGTATTTT. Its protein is CAISGVAGDTQYF.

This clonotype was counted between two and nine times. CDR3 coding DNA: TGTGCCACCAGTGACCCCCGACAGGGGGCAGGTCAGCCCCAGCATTTT. Encoded protein: CATSDPRQGAGQPQHF. This rearrangement joins TRBV24-1 to TRBJ1-5; 10 bases fit TRBD1. This CDR3 spans 16 amino acids. The V and J ends lost 4 bases and 6 bases, in that order; junction bases with no gene match: 8. Germline V CDR1 and CDR2: KGHDR, SFDVKD.

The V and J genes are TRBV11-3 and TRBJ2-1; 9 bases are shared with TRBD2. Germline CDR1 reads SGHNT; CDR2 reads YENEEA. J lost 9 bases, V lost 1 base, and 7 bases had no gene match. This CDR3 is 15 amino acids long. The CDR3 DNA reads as TGTGCCAGCAGCTTAGCCGGTCTAGCGGGACCTGAGCAGTTCTTC. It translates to CASSLAGLAGPEQFF.

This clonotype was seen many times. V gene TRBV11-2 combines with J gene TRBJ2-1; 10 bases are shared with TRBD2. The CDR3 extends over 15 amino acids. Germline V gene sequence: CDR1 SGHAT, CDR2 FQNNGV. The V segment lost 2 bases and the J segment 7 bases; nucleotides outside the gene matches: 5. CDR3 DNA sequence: TGTGCCAGCAGCTTAATAGCGGGGGGTCCAAATGAGCAGTTCTTC. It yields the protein CASSLIAGGPNEQFF.

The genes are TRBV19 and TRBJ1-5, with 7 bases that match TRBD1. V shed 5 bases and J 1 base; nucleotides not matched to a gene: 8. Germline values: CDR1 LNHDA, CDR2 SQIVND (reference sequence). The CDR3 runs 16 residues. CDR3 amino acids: CASSLAGGGSNQPQHF. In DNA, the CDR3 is TGTGCCAGTAGTCTCGCAGGGGGAGGGAGCAATCAGCCCCAGCATTTT.

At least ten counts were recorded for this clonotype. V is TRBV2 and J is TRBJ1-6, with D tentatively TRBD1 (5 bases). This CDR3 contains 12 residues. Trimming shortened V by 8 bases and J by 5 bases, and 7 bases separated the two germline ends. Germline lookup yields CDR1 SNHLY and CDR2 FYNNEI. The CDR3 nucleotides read TGTGCCAGCGAACAGGATAATTCACCCCTCCACTTT. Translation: CASEQDNSPLHF.

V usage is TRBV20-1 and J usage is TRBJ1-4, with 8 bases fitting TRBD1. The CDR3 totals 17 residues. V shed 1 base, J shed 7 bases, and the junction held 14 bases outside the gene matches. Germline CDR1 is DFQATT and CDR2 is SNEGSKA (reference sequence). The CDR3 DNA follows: TGCAGTGCTAGAGTAGGGGGACAGGCCCCCCGGGTTGAAAAACTGTTTTTT. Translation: CSARVGGQAPRVEKLFF.

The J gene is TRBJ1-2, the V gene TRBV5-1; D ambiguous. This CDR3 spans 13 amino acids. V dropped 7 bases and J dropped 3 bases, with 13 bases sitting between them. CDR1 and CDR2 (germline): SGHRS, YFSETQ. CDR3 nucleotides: TGCGCCAGCCAGGAGAGTAGGGACTATGGCTACACCTTC. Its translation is CASQESRDYGYTF.

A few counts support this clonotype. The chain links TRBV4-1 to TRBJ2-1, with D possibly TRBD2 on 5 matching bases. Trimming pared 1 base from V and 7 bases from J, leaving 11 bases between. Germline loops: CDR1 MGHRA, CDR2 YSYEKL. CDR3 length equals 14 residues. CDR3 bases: TGCGCCAGCAGCCAAGGGGTGGGAGTTAATGAGCAGTTCTTC. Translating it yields CASSQGVGVNEQFF.

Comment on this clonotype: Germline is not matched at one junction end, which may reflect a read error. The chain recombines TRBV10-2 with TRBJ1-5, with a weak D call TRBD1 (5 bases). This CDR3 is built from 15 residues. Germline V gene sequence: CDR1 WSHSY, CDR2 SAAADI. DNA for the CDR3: TGCGCCAGCAGAGGTGCAGGGACGGGCAATCAGCCCCAGCAGTTT. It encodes CASRGAGTGNQPQQF.

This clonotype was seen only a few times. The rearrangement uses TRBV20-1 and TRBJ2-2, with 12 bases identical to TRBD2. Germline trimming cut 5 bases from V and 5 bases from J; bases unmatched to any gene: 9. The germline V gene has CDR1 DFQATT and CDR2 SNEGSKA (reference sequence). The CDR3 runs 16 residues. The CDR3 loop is CSASRPGTSGTGELFF. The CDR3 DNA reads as TGCAGTGCTTCTCGTCCCGGGACTAGCGGGACCGGGGAGCTGTTTTTT.

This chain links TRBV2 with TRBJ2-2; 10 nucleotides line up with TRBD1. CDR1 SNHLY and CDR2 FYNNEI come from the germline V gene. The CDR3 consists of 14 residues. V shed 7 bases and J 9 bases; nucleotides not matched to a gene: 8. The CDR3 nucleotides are TGTGCCAGCACGGGACAGGGGTCGACCAGGGAGCTGTTTTTT. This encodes CASTGQGSTRELFF.

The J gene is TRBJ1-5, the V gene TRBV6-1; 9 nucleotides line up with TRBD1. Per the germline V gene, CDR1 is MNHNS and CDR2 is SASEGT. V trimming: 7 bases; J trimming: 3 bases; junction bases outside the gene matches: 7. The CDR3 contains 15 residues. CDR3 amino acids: CASTVTGGHNQPQHF. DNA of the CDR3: TGTGCCAGCACTGTGACAGGGGGACACAATCAGCCCCAGCATTTT.

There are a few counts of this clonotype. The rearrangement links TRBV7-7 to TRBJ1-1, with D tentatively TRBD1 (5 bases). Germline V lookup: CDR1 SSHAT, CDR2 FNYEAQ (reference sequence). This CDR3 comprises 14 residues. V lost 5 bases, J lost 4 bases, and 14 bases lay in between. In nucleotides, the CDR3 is TGTGCCAGCAGCCCGCAGGGTCCCTCCACTGAAGCTTTCTTT. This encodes CASSPQGPSTEAFF.

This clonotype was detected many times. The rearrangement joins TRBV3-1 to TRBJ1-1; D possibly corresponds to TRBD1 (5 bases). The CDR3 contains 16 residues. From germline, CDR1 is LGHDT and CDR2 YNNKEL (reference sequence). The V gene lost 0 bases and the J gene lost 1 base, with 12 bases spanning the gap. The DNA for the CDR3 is TGTGCCAGCAGCCAAGATCACGGGGGGTCGAACACTGAAGCTTTCTTT. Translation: CASSQDHGGSNTEAFF.